The present TCR beta chain was sequenced within a study of cytomegalovirus exposure and HLA in healthy donors. In regard to this clone: Its cognate antigen is unknown.

General observations from the study: Excluded: some indistinguishable V segments such as TRBV6-2 and TRBV6-3. In an earlier analysis, about 87% or about 30%: the productive usage of most TCR beta V segments. Later analysis suggested most CMV-associated TCR beta chains were HLA-restricted.

The PCR ran on 60 Vbeta and 13 Jbeta primers. Sequencing was performed with immunoSEQ multiplex PCR; in TCRdb, only in-frame clones are kept and a portion is missing. Among approximately 220,000 clones listed, roughly 83% were seen once. Trimming took 5 bases from V and 6 from J; bases not matched to a gene: 13. CDR1 SGHVS and CDR2 FNYEAQ come from the germline V gene. The CDR3 is made up of 16 amino acids. The source is a boy aged 2-15 years in good health and CMV-seronegative. The source material was PBMCs. The V gene is TRBV7-6, the J gene TRBJ2-1, with 7 nucleotides matching TRBD2. CDR3 sequence: CASSVSSGGGFNEQFF. DNA for the CDR3: TGTGCCAGCAGCGTATCTAGCGGAGGAGGATTCAATGAGCAGTTCTTC.